This TCR beta chain was profiled in a study of T cells in Graves' hyperthyroidism and ophthalmopathy (dated 2019 in TCRdb). Context from the whole study: Peripheral blood was sampled at the time of initial diagnosis, prior to any treatment. After sampling, hyperthyroidism patients received methimazole starting at 30 mg daily, and ophthalmopathy patients received high-dose intravenous methylprednisolone. Prospective prediction of ophthalmopathy was tested in an independent validation cohort of fewer than 20 hyperthyroidism patients and some 17 patients who later progressed to ophthalmopathy. TCR V-J signatures able to tell the groups apart were searched for in a discovery cohort of 90 to 100 patients, of whom more than 40 had Graves' ophthalmopathy and about 55 had stable Graves' hyperthyroidism. TCR Vbeta CDR3 sequencing of approximately 140 peripheral blood samples (under 45 ophthalmopathy, around 80 hyperthyroidism and approximately 17 progressor patients) is reported in the paper. In several Graves' hyperthyroidism patients, the study also compared T-cell repertoires from thyroid tissue with T-cell repertoires from blood. The 100 discovery patients were divided at random into training and test sets in a 7:3 ratio. What the research found in general, with its limitations: In validation, progression to ophthalmopathy was predicted by the model with around 71% sensitivity and roughly 76% specificity, a median of 6.5 months before onset. Most expanded thyroid clonotypes (frequency above 0.001) were also detected in blood, suggesting blood repertoires may reflect thyroid immune responses. Ophthalmopathy was separated from stable hyperthyroidism by a 13 V-J signature model, with around 90% sensitivity and roughly 84% specificity obtained in cross-validation and 80%/75% obtained in testing. Sample size was not statistically predetermined, and blinding of investigators to group allocation was not performed.

This clonotype was found many times. Its antigen target is currently unknown. Base qualities are not at hand, and no much larger clone is one base apart. The TCR beta CDR3 regions were amplified from RNA transcripts. A first-round RT-PCR of the TCR CDR3 used the HTBI primer set with the Qiagen OneStep RT-PCR kit. Libraries were constructed in a second round of multiplex PCR, after which size selection and purification were carried out. Paired-end sequencing of the libraries was performed with 100 bp reads on an Illumina HiSeq2000. Processing in the source paper ran as follows. SOAPnuke was used to process the raw data, removing reads that contained adapters or uncalled bases, had a mean Phred below 15, or lacked an exact match to the constant primer or identifier. COPE v1.2.5 was used to merge high-quality paired reads, and clonotypes were defined as unique nucleotide sequences. MiTCR v1.1 was used to align clonotypes to the IMGT TRBV, TRBD and TRBJ reference segments. The analysis included only V-J combinations with a frequency above 0.0001, which together covered approximately 99% of the repertoires. A TCS score was defined as the ratio between F50 (clonal expansion) and ExV (chaos), using BLOSUM62-based TCRdist between CDR3 peptides within each V-J. Welch's t-statistics and random forest reduced some 510 V-J features to 13, which were used in a naive Bayes classifier (R e1071). The public reads were reanalyzed by TCRdb: fastp trimming at Q25, MiXCR alignment, in-frame beta chains only. Entries are consolidated by CDR3 protein sequence, retaining the most common genes and DNA. What appears here as the V and J calls and clone size reflects TCRdb's work, not the paper's. The table for this sample lists approximately 630,000 distinct CDR3 sequences; roughly 15% of them were counted only once. Around 4% of the sample goes to the ten largest clones.

A patient counted as having stable Graves' hyperthyroidism if no progression to ophthalmopathy occurred over 18 months of follow-up. Hyperthyroidism patients were newly diagnosed, with disease duration under 2 months, and aged 18 to 65 years. Exclusion was applied to patients with uncontrolled infections, other autoimmune diseases, pregnancy or lactation. Diagnoses were established on the basis of clinical symptoms, serum thyroxine and TRAb, thyroid ultrasound, and orbital computed tomography. PBMCs were separated from 8 to 10 ml of fresh peripheral blood using Ficoll-Paque density gradient centrifugation. Trizol reagent was used to extract total RNA, and RNA quality was then checked on an Agilent 2100 Bioanalyzer. The CDR3 measures 13 amino acids from cysteine to phenylalanine. Only CDR3 DNA is held: 39 bases, read in frame from base 1. The germline ends are 16 bases apart after V is trimmed by 6 bases and J by 7 bases. The germline V gene provides CDR1 SGHNT and CDR2 YENEEA.

Recombination joined TRBV11-3 with TRBJ2-7; the D gene assignment is ambiguous. The source is a woman between 25 and 40 years old with Graves' hyperthyroidism. Sequencing input: blood. The CDR3 is CASRPGPTREQYF. The bases read TGTGCCAGCAGACCGGGCCCCACCCGGGAGCAGTACTTC.